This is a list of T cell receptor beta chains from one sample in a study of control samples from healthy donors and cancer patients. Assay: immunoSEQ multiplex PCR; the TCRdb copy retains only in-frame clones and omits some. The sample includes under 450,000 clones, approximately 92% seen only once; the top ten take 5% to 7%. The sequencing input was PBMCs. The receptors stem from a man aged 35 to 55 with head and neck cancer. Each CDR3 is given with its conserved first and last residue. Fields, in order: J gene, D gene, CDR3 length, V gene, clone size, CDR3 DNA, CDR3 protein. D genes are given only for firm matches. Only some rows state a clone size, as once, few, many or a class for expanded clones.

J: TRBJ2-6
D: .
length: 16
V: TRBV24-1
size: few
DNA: TGTGCCACCAGTGACAAATGGGGGTCTGGGGCCAACGTCCTGACTTTC
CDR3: CATSDKWGSGANVLTF

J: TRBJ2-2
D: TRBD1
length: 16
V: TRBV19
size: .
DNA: TGTGCCAGTAGCCTACAGGGGTTCGCGAACACCGGGGAGCTGTTTTTT
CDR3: CASSLQGFANTGELFF

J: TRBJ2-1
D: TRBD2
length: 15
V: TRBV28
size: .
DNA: TGTGCCAGCGAAAAGCGGACTAGGGGAGGCAATGAGCAGTTCTTC
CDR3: CASEKRTRGGNEQFF

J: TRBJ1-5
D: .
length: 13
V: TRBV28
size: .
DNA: TGTGCCAGCGGTAAGCTCAGGCCTCAGCCCCAGCATTTT
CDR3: CASGKLRPQPQHF

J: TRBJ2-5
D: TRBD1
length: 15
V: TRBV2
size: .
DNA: TGTGCCAGCAGTGTCCCCCGGGACAGCCAAGAGACCCAGTACTTC
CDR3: CASSVPRDSQETQYF

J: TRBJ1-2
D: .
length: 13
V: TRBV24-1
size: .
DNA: TGTGCCACCAGTGATTCGCCAGGGAATGGCTACACCTTC
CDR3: CATSDSPGNGYTF

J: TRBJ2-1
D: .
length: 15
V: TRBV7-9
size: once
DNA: TGTGCCAGCAGCTTTCTCGCGGTACCTTACAATGAGCAGTTCTTC
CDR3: CASSFLAVPYNEQFF

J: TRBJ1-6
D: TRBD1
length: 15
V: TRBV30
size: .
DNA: TGTGCCTGGGGGAGCCGGGACAGGGATAATTCACCCCTCCACTTT
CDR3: CAWGSRDRDNSPLHF

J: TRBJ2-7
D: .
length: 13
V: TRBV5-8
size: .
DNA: TGTGCCAGCAGCTTACCCGTAGGCTACGAGCAGTACTTC
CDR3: CASSLPVGYEQYF

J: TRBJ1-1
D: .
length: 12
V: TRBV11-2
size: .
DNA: TGTGCCAGCAGCTTTAGCGACACTGAAGCTTTCTTT
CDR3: CASSFSDTEAFF

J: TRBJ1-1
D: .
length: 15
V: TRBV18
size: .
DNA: TGTGCCAGCTCACCACCGGGGAAGGGGCGGCCTGAAGCTTTCTTT
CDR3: CASSPPGKGRPEAFF

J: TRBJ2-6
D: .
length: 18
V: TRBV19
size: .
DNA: TGTGCCAGTAGTATTACCCGCTCGGGAAGGTCTGGGGCCAACGTCCTGACTTTC
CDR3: CASSITRSGRSGANVLTF

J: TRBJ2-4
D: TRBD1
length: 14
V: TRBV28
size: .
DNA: TGTGCCGTTAGAGGGGGACAGGGTAAAAACATTCAGTACTTC
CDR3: CAVRGGQGKNIQYF

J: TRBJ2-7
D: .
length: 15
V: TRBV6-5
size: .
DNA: TGTGCCAGCAGTCGCACCAGCAAACCCCCCTACGAGCAGTACTTC
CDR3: CASSRTSKPPYEQYF

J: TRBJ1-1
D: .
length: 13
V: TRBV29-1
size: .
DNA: TGCAGTGCCGGGGTGGGGGTTTACACTGAAGCTTTCTTT
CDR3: CSAGVGVYTEAFF

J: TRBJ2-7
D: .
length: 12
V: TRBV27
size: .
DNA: TGTGCCAGCAGTTTAAACGGTTACGAGCAGTACTTC
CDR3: CASSLNGYEQYF

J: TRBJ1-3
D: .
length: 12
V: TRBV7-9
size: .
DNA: TGTGCCAGCAGCCCGTCTGGAAACACCATATATTTT
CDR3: CASSPSGNTIYF

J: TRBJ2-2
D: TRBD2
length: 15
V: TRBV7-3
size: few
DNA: TGTGCCAGCAGCCTCAGGACTAGCGAGACCGGGGAGCTGTTTTTT
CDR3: CASSLRTSETGELFF

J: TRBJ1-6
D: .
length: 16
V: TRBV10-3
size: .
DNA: TGTGCCATCAGTGATTCGGTCGGAGGAGACCATCGAGCCCTCCACTTT
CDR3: CAISDSVGGDHRALHF

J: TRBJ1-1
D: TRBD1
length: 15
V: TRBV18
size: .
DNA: TGTGCCAGCTCCCTTGGACAGGGGGCGATCACTGAAGCTTTCTTT
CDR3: CASSLGQGAITEAFF

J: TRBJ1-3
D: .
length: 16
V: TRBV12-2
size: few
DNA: TGTGCAAGTCGCTTTCGCGAGGGAGGCGGTGGAAACACCATATATTTT
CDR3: CASRFREGGGGNTIYF

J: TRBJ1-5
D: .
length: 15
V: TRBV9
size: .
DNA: TGTGCCAGCAGCGGGGACACCTGGGGGAATCAGCCCCAGCATTTT
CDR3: CASSGDTWGNQPQHF

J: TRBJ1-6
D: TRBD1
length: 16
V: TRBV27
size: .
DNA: TGTGCCAGCAGTTCGCCCCTGGGACAGTCAAATTCACCCCTCCACTTT
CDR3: CASSSPLGQSNSPLHF

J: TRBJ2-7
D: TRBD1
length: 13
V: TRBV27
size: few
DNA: TGTGCCAGCTGGACAGGGGGCGTCTACGAGCAGTACTTC
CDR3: CASWTGGVYEQYF

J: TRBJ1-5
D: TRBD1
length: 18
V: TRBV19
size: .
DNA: TGTGCCAGTAGTATATCGAAACAGGGGGCGACTGGCAATCAGCCCCAGCATTTT
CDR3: CASSISKQGATGNQPQHF

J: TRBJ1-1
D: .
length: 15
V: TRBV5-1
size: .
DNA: TGCGCCAGCAGCTGGTCGCGGGGCATGAACACTGAAGCTTTCTTT
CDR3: CASSWSRGMNTEAFF

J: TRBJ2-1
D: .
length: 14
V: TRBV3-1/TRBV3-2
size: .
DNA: TGTGCCAGCAGCCCTGGATACTCCTACAATGAGCAGTTCTTC
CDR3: CASSPGYSYNEQFF

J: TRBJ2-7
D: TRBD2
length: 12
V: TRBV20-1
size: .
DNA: TGCAGTGCTAGTCCGGGAGGGGACGAGCAGTACTTC
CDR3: CSASPGGDEQYF

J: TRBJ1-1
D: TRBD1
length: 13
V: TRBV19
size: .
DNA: TGTGCCAGTGCCCGGGACAGCGACACTGAAGCTTTCTTT
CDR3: CASARDSDTEAFF

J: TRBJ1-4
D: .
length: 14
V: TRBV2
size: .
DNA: TGTGCCAGCAGCCTACAGGGAAGTGGGGAAAAACTGTTTTTT
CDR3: CASSLQGSGEKLFF

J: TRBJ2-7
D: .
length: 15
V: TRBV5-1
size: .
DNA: TGCGCCAGCAGCCCAGGGTGGGCCAGCTCCTACGAGCAGTACTTC
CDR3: CASSPGWASSYEQYF

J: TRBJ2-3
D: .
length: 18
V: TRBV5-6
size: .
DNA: TGTGCCAGCAGCTTGGTAGGGCGCGGCAGTCAGTCGACAGATACGCAGTATTTT
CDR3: CASSLVGRGSQSTDTQYF

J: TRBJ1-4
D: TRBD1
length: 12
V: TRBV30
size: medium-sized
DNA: TGTGCTGGAGAGACAGGGGATGAAAAACTGTTTTTT
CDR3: CAGETGDEKLFF

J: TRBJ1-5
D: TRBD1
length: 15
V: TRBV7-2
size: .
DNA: TGTGCCAGCAGCCCAGACGGACAGGGCGGTCAGCCCCAGCATTTT
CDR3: CASSPDGQGGQPQHF

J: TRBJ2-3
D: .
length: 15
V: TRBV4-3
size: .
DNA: TGCGCCAGCAGCAAAACAGGGGGGGGCACAGATACGCAGTATTTT
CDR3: CASSKTGGGTDTQYF

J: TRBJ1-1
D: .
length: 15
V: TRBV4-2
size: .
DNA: TGTGCCAGCAGCCATGTCTTGGGGGGGAACACTGAAGCTTTCTTT
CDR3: CASSHVLGGNTEAFF

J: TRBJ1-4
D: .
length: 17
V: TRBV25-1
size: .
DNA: TGTGCCAGCAGTGGTATGCCCGGGACCCCGGCTAATGAAAAACTGTTTTTT
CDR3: CASSGMPGTPANEKLFF

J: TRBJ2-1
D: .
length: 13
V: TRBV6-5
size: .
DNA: TGTGCCAGCATCGGGACCTCCTACAATGAGCAGTTCTTC
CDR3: CASIGTSYNEQFF

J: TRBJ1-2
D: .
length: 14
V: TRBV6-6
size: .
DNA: TGTGCCAGCAGTCCCGCCGGGTCGGGGTATGGCTACACCTTC
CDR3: CASSPAGSGYGYTF

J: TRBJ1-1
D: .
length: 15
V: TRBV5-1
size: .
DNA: TGCGCCAGCACCGGACAGTCTGCCTGGAACACTGAAGCTTTCTTT
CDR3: CASTGQSAWNTEAFF

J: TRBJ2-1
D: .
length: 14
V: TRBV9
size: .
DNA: TGTGCCAGCAGCACGGGGCAGGGTGTCTATGAGCAGTTCTTC
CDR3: CASSTGQGVYEQFF

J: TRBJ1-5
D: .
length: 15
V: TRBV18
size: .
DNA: TGTGCCAGCTCACCAGGGCAGGCTCCGAATCAGCCCCAGCATTTT
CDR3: CASSPGQAPNQPQHF

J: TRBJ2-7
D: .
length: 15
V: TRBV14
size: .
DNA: TGTGCCAGCAGTCCGCTGGGGTCTAGCTCCTACGAGCAGTACTTC
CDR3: CASSPLGSSSYEQYF

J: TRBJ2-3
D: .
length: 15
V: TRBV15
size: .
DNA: TGTGCCACCAGCAGAGATCTCGGAACCCCAGATACGCAGTATTTT
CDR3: CATSRDLGTPDTQYF

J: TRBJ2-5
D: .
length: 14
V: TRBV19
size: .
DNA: TGTGCCAGTAGTATAGGGGGGAGCCAAGAGACCCAGTACTTC
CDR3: CASSIGGSQETQYF

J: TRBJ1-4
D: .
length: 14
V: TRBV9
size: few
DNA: TGTGCCAGCAGCGCCCCCGAGGCTAATGAAAAACTGTTTTTT
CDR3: CASSAPEANEKLFF